This T cell receptor beta chain was identified during a study of cytomegalovirus exposure and HLA in healthy donors. PCR used 60 Vbeta primers and 13 Jbeta primers. Sequenced by immunoSEQ multiplex PCR; TCRdb stores in-frame clones only, minus some. The table lists around 170,000 clones, around 86% of them singletons. CDR1 is ENHRY and CDR2 is SYGVKD in the germline V gene. The V end was cut by 0 bases, the J end by 6 bases, with 12 bases between. This CDR3 is built from 14 residues. The chain has TRBV10-3 and TRBJ2-7; D call uncertain. The sequenced material came from PBMCs. The clonotype was recovered from a woman between 18 and 30 years old in good health and CMV-seronegative. The CDR3 DNA reads as TGTGCCATCAGTGAGTCGCTTCTTGAGATCGAGCAGTACTTC. The encoded protein is CAISESLLEIEQYF.